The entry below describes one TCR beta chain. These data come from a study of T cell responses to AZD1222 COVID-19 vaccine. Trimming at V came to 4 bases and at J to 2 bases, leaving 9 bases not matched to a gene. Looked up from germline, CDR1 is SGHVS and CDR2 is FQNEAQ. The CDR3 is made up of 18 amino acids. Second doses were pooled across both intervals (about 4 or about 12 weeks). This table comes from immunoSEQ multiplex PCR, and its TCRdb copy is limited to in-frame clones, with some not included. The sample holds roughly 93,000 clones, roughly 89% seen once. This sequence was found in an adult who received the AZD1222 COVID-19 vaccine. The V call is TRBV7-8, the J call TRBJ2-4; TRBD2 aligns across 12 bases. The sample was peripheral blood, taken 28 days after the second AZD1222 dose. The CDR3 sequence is CASSWALAGGPTKNIQYF. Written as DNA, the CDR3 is TGTGCCAGCAGCTGGGCGCTAGCGGGGGGGCCCACCAAAAACATTCAGTACTTC. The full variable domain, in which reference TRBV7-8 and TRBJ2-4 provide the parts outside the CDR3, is GAGVSQSPRYKVAKRGQDVALRCDPISGHVSLFWYQQALGQGPEFLTYFQNEAQLDKSGLPSDRFFAERPEGSVSTLKIQRTQQEDSAVYLCASSWALAGGPTKNIQYFGAGTRLSVL.